What follows are 8 T cell receptor beta chains derived from one specimen sequenced in a study of CD8+CD57+ T cells in acquired aplastic anemia. TCR beta VDJ and CDR3 profiling used genomic DNA as template. Using its own MiXCR run on the reads, TCRdb lists one record per CDR3 protein. The repertoire includes some 42,000 distinct CDR3 sequences, about two thirds of them detected once, and around a quarter sits in the top ten. Sequencing used sorted CD4+, CD8+, or CD8+CD57+ T cells (not recorded which) from PBMCs. These TCRs come from a human donor in good health, serving as a control.

This clonotype was seen just once. The CDR3 DNA reads TGTGCCAGCAGCGTAACCCCGGCCGCTTACTCTGGGGCCAACGTCCTGACTTTC. Translating gives CASSVTPAAYSGANVLTF. The gene calls are TRBV9 and TRBJ2-6; D gene ambiguous. V dropped 1 base and J dropped 0 bases, with 14 bases sitting between them. Per germline, CDR1 SGDLS and CDR2 YYNGEE. The CDR3 has 18 amino acids.

This chain connects TRBV29-1 to TRBJ2-7; TRBD1 aligns across 7 bases. Germline V gene lookup returns CDR1 SQVTM and CDR2 ANQGSEA. The J segment lost 4 bases and the V segment lost 0 bases, leaving 6 bases of the junction unmatched. The CDR3 length is 14 residues. DNA of the CDR3: TGCAGCGTTGAAGAAGTCGGCAGGGGGTACGAGCAGTACTTC. Its translation: CSVEEVGRGYEQYF.

The sample holds many counts of this clonotype. This chain's CDR3 is CASSLAGTGGRIHYGYTF. The CDR3 DNA follows: TGTGCCAGCAGCTTAGCCGGGACAGGGGGACGGATTCACTATGGCTACACCTTC. The rearrangement uses TRBV13 and TRBJ1-2, with TRBD1 identical over 11 bases. The CDR3 contains 18 residues. Trimming removed 1 base from V and 3 bases from J; junction bases left unmatched: 10. The germline CDR1 and CDR2 sequences are PRHDT and FYEKMQ (reference sequence).

This clonotype was counted many times. V is TRBV14 and J is TRBJ1-2, with a tentative D call TRBD1 (6 bases). The CDR3 runs 15 residues. The germline CDR1 and CDR2 sequences are SGHDN and FVKESK. Between the trimmed V and J ends, which lost 1 base and 4 bases, there was a span of 13 bases. The CDR3 reads CASSQGLGGAYGYTF. The CDR3 DNA reads TGTGCCAGCAGCCAAGGCCTCGGGGGGGCCTATGGCTACACCTTC.

This sequence joins TRBV19 and TRBJ1-5; 10 bases line up with TRBD1. This CDR3 contains 16 residues. Germline-derived CDR1 and CDR2 are LNHDA and SQIVND (reference sequence). Losses at the gene ends were 5 bases for V and 3 bases for J; bases not matched to a gene: 7. CDR3 sequence reads: CASSASTGGNNQPQHF. DNA of the CDR3: TGTGCCAGTAGTGCCTCGACAGGGGGCAACAATCAGCCCCAGCATTTT.

This chain joins TRBV7-6 and TRBJ2-5, with D hard to call. The CDR3 is 13 amino acids. The V gene's germline CDR1 is SGHVS and CDR2 FNYEAQ. The V end lost 3 bases, the J end lost 11 bases, and 16 bases lay between the germline ends. The CDR3 nucleotides read TGTGCCAGCAGCTTGGTTGGGCAGCCTGAGCAGTACTTC. Encoded protein: CASSLVGQPEQYF.

The chain links TRBV7-6 to TRBJ2-1; 10 positions match TRBD2. V shed 5 bases, J shed 6 bases, and the junction held 16 bases outside the gene matches. Germline V gene data show CDR1 as SGHVS and CDR2 as FNYEAQ. The CDR3 consists of 18 residues. CDR3 in amino acids: CASSTPTRGSGGVNEQFF. The CDR3, as DNA: TGTGCCAGCAGCACCCCGACTCGGGGGAGCGGGGGGGTCAATGAGCAGTTCTTC.

The CDR3 nucleotides are TGTGCCAGCAGCTTGGACACTAACTACGAGCAGTACTTC. Translation gives CASSLDTNYEQYF. This chain links TRBV7-7 with TRBJ2-7, with a weak D call TRBD1 (5 bases). The length of the CDR3 is 13 residues. With 3 bases removed from V and 3 bases from J, the gap between germline ends came to 9 bases. Germline values: CDR1 SSHAT, CDR2 FNYEAQ (reference sequence).